This T cell receptor (beta chain) is from a study of OX40 agonist ivuxolimab in advanced cancers. Across the study: The study treated patients with ivuxolimab, an agonistic anti-OX40 (CD134) antibody. The dose-escalation cohort was approximately 81% male, with a mean age of around 60 years, ranging about 23 to 90.

Notes on the study in general: On average, a greater number of expanded clones characterised CD8+ T cells relative to CD4+.

V lost 1 base and J lost 5, with 19 bases in between. Germline lookup yields CDR1 SGHRS and CDR2 YFSETQ. The CDR3 length is 16 residues. With regard to this clone: Its matching antigen is unknown.

The table came from immunoSEQ multiplex PCR; TCRdb's copy has only in-frame clones and leaves some out. Of about 82,000 clones listed, more than 80% are singletons. This clonotype was obtained from an adult with an advanced solid tumor such as melanoma, head and neck, liver or kidney cancer. The sequences come from CD4+ or CD8+ T cells sorted from blood, collected in a trial of the OX40 agonist ivuxolimab. The J gene is TRBJ2-7, the V gene TRBV5-1, with D possibly matching TRBD2 (7 bases). In nucleotides, the CDR3 is TGCGCCAGCAGCTTGAAGGGAGGGCAGGGGATAAACGAGCAGTACTTC. Translation: CASSLKGGQGINEQYF.